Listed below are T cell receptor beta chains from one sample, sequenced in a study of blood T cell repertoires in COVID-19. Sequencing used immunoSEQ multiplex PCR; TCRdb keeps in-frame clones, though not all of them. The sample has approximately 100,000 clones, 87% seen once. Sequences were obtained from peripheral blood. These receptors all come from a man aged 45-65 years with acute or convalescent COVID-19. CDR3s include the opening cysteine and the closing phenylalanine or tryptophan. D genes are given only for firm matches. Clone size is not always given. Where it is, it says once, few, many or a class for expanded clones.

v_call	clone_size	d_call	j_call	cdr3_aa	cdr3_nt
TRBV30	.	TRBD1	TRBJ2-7	CAYRDRGLEQYF	TGTGCCTACCGGGACAGGGGGCTCGAGCAGTACTTC
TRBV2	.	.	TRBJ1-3	CASFGSGNTIYF	TGTGCCAGCTTCGGCTCTGGAAACACCATATATTTT
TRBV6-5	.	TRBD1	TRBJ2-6	CASTRQGSGANVLTF	TGTGCCAGCACCCGACAGGGGTCTGGGGCCAACGTCCTGACTTTC
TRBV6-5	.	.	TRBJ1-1	CASNVPGGRTEAFF	TGTGCCAGCAACGTCCCAGGAGGTCGGACTGAAGCTTTCTTT
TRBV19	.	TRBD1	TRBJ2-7	CASSGTGGYEQYF	TGTGCCAGTAGTGGGACAGGGGGTTACGAGCAGTACTTC
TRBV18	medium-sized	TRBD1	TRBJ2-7	CASSPPGTAVLYEQYF	TGTGCCAGCTCACCACCGGGGACAGCTGTACTGTACGAGCAGTACTTC
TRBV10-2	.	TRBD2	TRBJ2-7	CASRTSGTPSYEQYF	TGCGCCAGCAGGACTAGCGGAACACCATCCTACGAGCAGTACTTC
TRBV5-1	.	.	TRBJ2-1	CASSPAGEPQFF	TGCGCCAGCAGCCCGGCCGGGGAACCGCAGTTCTTC
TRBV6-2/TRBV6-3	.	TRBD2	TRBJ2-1	CASSYAIAGGPYNEQFF	TGTGCCAGCAGTTACGCCATCGCGGGAGGGCCTTACAATGAGCAGTTCTTC
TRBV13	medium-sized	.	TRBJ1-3	CASSLGAGRPGNTIYF	TGTGCCAGCAGCTTAGGGGCAGGGCGGCCCGGAAACACCATATATTTT
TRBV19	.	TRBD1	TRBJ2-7	CASSTRQGAAYEQYF	TGTGCCAGTAGTACCCGACAGGGGGCGGCCTACGAGCAGTACTTC
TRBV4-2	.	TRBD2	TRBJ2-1	CASSQTSGREDEQFF	TGTGCCAGCAGCCAAACTAGCGGGAGGGAAGATGAGCAGTTCTTC
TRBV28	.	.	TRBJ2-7	CASSPEAYEQYF	TGTGCCAGCAGTCCCGAGGCCTACGAGCAGTACTTC
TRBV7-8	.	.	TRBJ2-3	CASSHAGTISSLYF	TGTGCCAGCAGTCACGCCGGGACAATTTCTTCCCTGTATTTT
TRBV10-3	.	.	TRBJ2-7	CAISVLGMVGGEQYF	TGTGCCATCAGTGTTCTGGGAATGGTCGGAGGCGAGCAGTACTTC
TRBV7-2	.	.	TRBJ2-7	CASSQGRGEQYF	TGTGCCAGCAGCCAGGGGAGGGGCGAGCAGTACTTC
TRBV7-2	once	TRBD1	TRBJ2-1	CASSLGGQGIVNEQFF	TGTGCCAGCAGCTTAGGGGGACAGGGAATAGTGAATGAGCAGTTCTTC
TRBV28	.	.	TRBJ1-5	CASKSGDWDQPQHF	TGTGCCAGCAAGTCAGGGGATTGGGATCAGCCCCAGCATTTT
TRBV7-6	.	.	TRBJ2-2	CASSQTGRPNTGELFF	TGTGCCAGCAGCCAAACGGGGAGACCGAACACCGGGGAGCTGTTTTTT
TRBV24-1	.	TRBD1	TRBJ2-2	CATSEAGTGGGWNTGELFF	TGTGCCACCAGTGAGGCCGGGACAGGGGGGGGCTGGAACACCGGGGAGCTGTTTTTT
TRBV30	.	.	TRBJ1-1	CAWTTRTEAFF	TGTGCCTGGACAACTCGCACTGAAGCTTTCTTT
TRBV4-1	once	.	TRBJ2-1	CASRTRNEQFF	TGCGCCAGCAGAACGAGGAATGAGCAGTTCTTC
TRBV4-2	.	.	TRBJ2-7	CASSQDRQLYEQYF	TGTGCCAGCAGCCAAGACCGACAGCTCTACGAGCAGTACTTC
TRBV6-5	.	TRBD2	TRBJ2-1	CASSYSGDYYEQFF	TGTGCCAGCAGTTACTCCGGGGACTACTATGAGCAGTTCTTC
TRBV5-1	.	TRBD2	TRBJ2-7	CASSRAGDYEQYF	TGCGCCAGCAGCCGAGCGGGAGATTACGAGCAGTACTTC
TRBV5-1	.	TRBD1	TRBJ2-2	CASSRDRGTVFVGELFF	TGCGCCAGCAGCAGGGACAGGGGGACGGTCTTTGTCGGGGAGCTGTTTTTT
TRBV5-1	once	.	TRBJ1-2	CASSRGLGNGYTF	TGCGCCAGCAGCCGTGGGTTGGGCAATGGCTACACCTTC
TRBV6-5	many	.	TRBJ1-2	CASNSQGGEDYGYTF	TGTGCCAGCAACTCACAGGGTGGGGAAGATTATGGCTACACCTTC
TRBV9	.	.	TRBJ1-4	CASSKKRTNEKLFF	TGTGCCAGCAGCAAAAAGAGAACTAATGAAAAACTGTTTTTT
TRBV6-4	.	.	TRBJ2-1	CASSVDSRGNEQFF	TGTGCCAGCAGTGTGGACAGTCGCGGGAATGAGCAGTTCTTC
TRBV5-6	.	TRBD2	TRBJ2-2	CASRREGRNTGELFF	TGTGCCAGCAGGCGGGAGGGCCGTAACACCGGGGAGCTGTTTTTT
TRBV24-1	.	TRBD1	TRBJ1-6	CATSGDRRGPLHF	TGTGCCACCAGTGGGGACAGACGGGGACCCCTCCACTTT
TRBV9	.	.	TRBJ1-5	CASSVGQGPQPQHF	TGTGCCAGCAGCGTAGGGCAGGGCCCTCAGCCCCAGCATTTT
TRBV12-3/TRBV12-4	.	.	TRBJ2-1	CASSRTIYNEQFF	TGTGCCAGCAGTAGGACTATTTACAATGAGCAGTTCTTC
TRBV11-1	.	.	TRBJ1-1	CASSPTGLNTEAFF	TGTGCCAGCAGCCCGACAGGTCTGAACACTGAAGCTTTCTTT
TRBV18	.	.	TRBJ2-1	CASSPPTTTAPYNEQFF	TGTGCCAGCTCACCACCAACTACTACTGCCCCCTACAATGAGCAGTTCTTC
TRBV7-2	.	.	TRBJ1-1	CASSTSTAPKAFF	TGTGCCAGCAGCACTTCGACAGCCCCGAAGGCTTTCTTT
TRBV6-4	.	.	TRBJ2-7	CASIEDRLYEQYF	TGTGCCAGCATCGAGGACAGACTCTACGAGCAGTACTTC
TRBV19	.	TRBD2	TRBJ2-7	CASNNPGLAGGYEQYF	TGTGCCAGTAATAATCCGGGACTAGCGGGAGGCTACGAGCAGTACTTC
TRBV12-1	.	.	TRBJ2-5	CASSPMAGQETQYF	TGTGCCAGCAGCCCGATGGCGGGGCAAGAGACCCAGTACTTC
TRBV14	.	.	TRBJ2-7	CASSPWEVGYEQYF	TGTGCCAGCAGCCCCTGGGAGGTTGGGTACGAGCAGTACTTC
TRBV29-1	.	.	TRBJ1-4	CSVGEGGWYEKLFF	TGCAGCGTTGGAGAAGGCGGCTGGTACGAAAAACTGTTTTTT
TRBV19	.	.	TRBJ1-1	CASSIKAAGPEAFF	TGTGCCAGTAGTATCAAAGCGGCAGGCCCTGAAGCTTTCTTT
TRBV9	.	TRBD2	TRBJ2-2	CASSVTPERTRVAGELFF	TGTGCCAGCAGCGTAACCCCCGAGAGGACTAGGGTGGCCGGGGAGCTGTTTTTT
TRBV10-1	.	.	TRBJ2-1	CASSESTGRSEQFF	TGCGCCAGCAGTGAGTCTACGGGGAGGTCCGAGCAGTTCTTC
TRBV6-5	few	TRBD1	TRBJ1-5	CASSSGGIGQPQHF	TGTGCCAGCAGTTCAGGGGGGATTGGACAGCCCCAGCATTTT